These 25 T cell receptor beta chains were sequenced from one sample in a study of CD8+CD57+ T cells in acquired aplastic anemia. TCR beta VDJ and CDR3 were profiled, and genomic DNA was the template. One entry per CDR3 protein, called by TCRdb with MiXCR from the reads. The data contain 250,000 to 300,000 distinct CDR3 sequences, about 56% of them singletons. Input material: sorted CD4+, CD8+, or CD8+CD57+ T cells (not recorded which) from PBMCs. The receptors stem from a human donor with severe aplastic anemia or a healthy control (not recorded which).

Of note for this clonotype: The germline gene is not matched at one end of the junction; a read error may be the cause. J is TRBJ2-7 and V is TRBV9; TRBD1 matches 10 bases. Looked up from germline, CDR1 is SGDLS and CDR2 is YYNGEE. The CDR3 spans 15 residues. CDR3 nucleotides: TGTGCCAGCAGCGAAGGGGGGACAGGGGCCTACGAGCAGTGCTTC. This gives the protein CASSEGGTGAYEQCF.

In this sample, this clonotype turned up many times. The CDR3 DNA follows: TGTGCCAGCAGTCTACGCTCTCTTAATGAAAAACTGTTTTTT. Residues: CASSLRSLNEKLFF. The genes are TRBV12-3 or TRBV12-4 and TRBJ1-4; D call uncertain. This CDR3 region has 14 residues. Trimming shortened V by 5 bases and J by 4 bases, and 11 bases separated the two germline ends.

The chain combines TRBV7-6 with TRBJ2-1, with D unresolved. There are 14 residues in the CDR3. Germline V CDR1 and CDR2: SGHVS, FNYEAQ. Deletions cut 5 bases from V and 7 bases from J, with 15 bases between. CDR3 nucleotides: TGTGCCAGCAGCCCCGACGCAGGCACGAATGAGCAGTTCTTC. Amino acids: CASSPDAGTNEQFF.

The chain employs TRBV20-1 and TRBJ2-7, with 8 bases that match TRBD1. The CDR3 consists of 13 residues. Germline V lookup: CDR1 DFQATT, CDR2 SNEGSKA (reference sequence). V trimming: 3 bases; J trimming: 3 bases; junction bases outside the gene matches: 4. As DNA, the CDR3 is TGCAGTGCTAGCAGGGACAGGTACTACGAGCAGTACTTC. This translates into CSASRDRYYEQYF.

This clonotype was picked up many times. The J gene is TRBJ1-6, the V gene TRBV5-1; a weak D match, TRBD1 (5 bases). Per the germline V gene, CDR1 is SGHRS and CDR2 is YFSETQ. V was shortened by 3 bases and J by 8 bases, with 18 bases between the two germline ends. There are 16 residues in the CDR3. Written as DNA, the CDR3 is TGCGCCAGCAGCTCTCGGGGGGGGGATATGGATTCACCCCTCCACTTT. Residues: CASSSRGGDMDSPLHF.

This clonotype was recorded many times. V and J are TRBV7-6 and TRBJ1-1, with D unresolved. Looked up from germline, CDR1 is SGHVS and CDR2 is FNYEAQ. Trimming cost V 1 base and J 4 bases, with 16 bases left between them. The CDR3 consists of 16 residues. CDR3 residues: CASSLETAAMTTEAFF. The CDR3 DNA reads TGTGCCAGCAGCTTAGAGACCGCCGCGATGACCACTGAAGCTTTCTTT.

This clonotype was seen more than once but under ten times. The chain recombines TRBV15 with TRBJ2-7; 9 bases match TRBD1. The CDR3 has 15 amino acids. V was clipped by 5 bases and J by 1 base; unmatched bases: 6. The germline V gene encodes CDR1 LNHNV and CDR2 YYDKDF (reference sequence). The CDR3 region is CATSARQGGSYEQYF. DNA of the CDR3: TGTGCCACCAGCGCTCGACAGGGGGGGTCCTACGAGCAGTACTTC.

This clonotype was counted between two and nine times. The chain couples TRBV20-1 to TRBJ2-7; the D gene is possibly TRBD1 (6 bases). Germline lookup yields CDR1 DFQATT and CDR2 SNEGSKA (reference sequence). The CDR3 consists of 15 residues. V lost 6 bases and J lost 2, with 20 bases in between. The CDR3 DNA reads as TGCAGTGCCCAACACCAGGGGATCAACCCCTACGAGCAGTACTTC. Its protein product is CSAQHQGINPYEQYF.

Only a few counts were recorded for this clonotype. Mismatch with germline at one junction end may stem from a read error. This sequence joins TRBV10-1 and TRBJ2-7; D perhaps matches TRBD2 (6 bases). The CDR3 loop spans 15 amino acids. Germline CDR1 is WNHNN and CDR2 is SYGVQD (reference sequence). CDR3 sequence: CASSGGTGGSYEQYF. The CDR3 coding sequence is TGTGCCAGCAGTGGGGGGACGGGTGGCTCCTACGAGCAGTACTTC.

This clonotype was recorded only once. The rearrangement joins TRBV7-2 to TRBJ2-2; TRBD1 matches 11 bases. J gave up 2 bases and V 5 bases, and 13 bases lay outside the gene matches. CDR1 SGHTA and CDR2 FQGNSA come from the germline V gene. This CDR3 region has 19 residues. In nucleotides, the CDR3 is TGTGCCAGCAGCCCCGGACAGGGGGCTATGGGTCCAAACACCGGGGAGCTGTTTTTT. It encodes CASSPGQGAMGPNTGELFF.

In its sample, this clonotype was seen many times. This chain links TRBV2 with TRBJ2-2; D gene ambiguous. This CDR3 is built from 13 residues. V was shortened by 7 bases and J by 6 bases, with 12 bases between the two germline ends. Per germline, CDR1 SNHLY and CDR2 FYNNEI. This CDR3 reads CASKTRRPGELFF. CDR3 nucleotide sequence: TGTGCCAGCAAGACCCGAAGGCCCGGGGAGCTGTTTTTT.

The chain employs TRBV24-1 and TRBJ1-6; D might be TRBD1 (5 bases). The germline CDR1 and CDR2 sequences are KGHDR and SFDVKD. The CDR3 is made up of 16 amino acids. V lost 11 bases and J lost 7, with 23 bases in between. CDR3 in amino acids: CASTTGTRLTNSPLHF. The DNA for the CDR3 is TGTGCCAGTACAACCGGGACGAGGCTGACGAATTCACCCCTCCACTTT.

This clonotype turned up a few times. This chain uses TRBV27 with TRBJ1-1; possibly TRBD1 for D (6 bases). This CDR3 contains 14 residues. CDR1 and CDR2 from the germline V gene are MNHEY and SMNVEV (reference sequence). The germline V and J ends were trimmed by 7 bases and 3 bases, with 15 bases remaining between them. The CDR3 region is CASMDSVSHTEAFF. The CDR3 bases are TGTGCCAGCATGGACAGCGTTTCGCACACTGAAGCTTTCTTT.

The chain links TRBV7-2 to TRBJ2-7, with 10 positions matching TRBD2. The CDR3 length is 16 residues. Germline V gene sequence: CDR1 SGHTA, CDR2 FQGNSA. The trim removed 5 bases at V and 0 bases at J, leaving 7 bases unmatched. CDR3 DNA: TGTGCCAGCAGCCCACAAGCGGGAGGGCACTCCTACGAGCAGTACTTC. Amino acids: CASSPQAGGHSYEQYF.

The J gene is TRBJ2-7, the V gene TRBV20-1, with TRBD1 identical over 11 bases. Losses at the gene ends were 4 bases for V and 4 bases for J; bases not matched to a gene: 9. The CDR3 covers 15 residues. CDR1 is DFQATT and CDR2 is SNEGSKA in the germline V gene (reference sequence). CDR3 DNA sequence: TGCAGTGCTAATTGGAACGGACAGGGGGCATACGAGCAGTACTTC. This gives the protein CSANWNGQGAYEQYF.

This clonotype was observed a few times. V and J are TRBV6-6 and TRBJ1-5; no clear D. Looked up from germline, CDR1 is MNHNY and CDR2 is SVGAGI (reference sequence). This CDR3 is 15 amino acids long. Trimming cost V 6 bases and J 1 base, with 13 bases left between them. The CDR3 bases are TGTGCCAGCAGAGAGGTCCGAGAAAGCAATCAGCCCCAGCATTTT. This encodes CASREVRESNQPQHF.

This clonotype was counted at least ten times. The genes are TRBV7-2 and TRBJ2-5, with 9 bases identical to TRBD2. Looked up from germline, CDR1 is SGHTA and CDR2 is FQGNSA. The CDR3 runs 18 residues. The V and J ends lost 5 bases and 2 bases, in that order; junction bases with no gene match: 15. The chain's CDR3 is CASSLSGGRFFIQETQYF. The CDR3 nucleotides are TGTGCCAGCAGCCTCAGCGGGGGGCGATTTTTCATTCAAGAGACCCAGTACTTC.

The CDR3 region is CAISESRTGGFGELFF. CDR3 bases: TGTGCCATCAGTGAGTCAAGGACAGGGGGCTTCGGGGAGCTGTTTTTT. V gene TRBV10-3 combines with J gene TRBJ2-2; TRBD1 agrees at 11 bases. The V segment lost 0 bases and the J segment 7 bases; nucleotides outside the gene matches: 4. This CDR3 contains 16 residues. From germline, CDR1 is ENHRY and CDR2 SYGVKD.

The chain uses TRBV5-1 and TRBJ2-7; D may match TRBD1 or TRBD2 (5 bases each). V lost 4 bases and J lost 7, with 15 bases in between. Germline lookup yields CDR1 SGHRS and CDR2 YFSETQ. CDR3 length equals 13 residues. CDR3: CASSEGTVWEQYF. The CDR3 DNA sequence: TGCGCCAGCAGCGAAGGGACCGTGTGGGAGCAGTACTTC.

J is TRBJ2-5 and V is TRBV15; no definite D call. The germline V gene encodes CDR1 LNHNV and CDR2 YYDKDF (reference sequence). The V gene lost 0 bases and the J gene lost 4 bases, with 12 bases spanning the gap. This CDR3 is built from 15 residues. The CDR3 DNA follows: TGTGCCACCAGCAGAGATCGGCTAGGGATAGAGACCCAGTACTTC. It encodes CATSRDRLGIETQYF.

Of note for this clonotype: Without the conserved terminal phenylalanine or tryptophan, this CDR3 likely stems from a read error. It is unclear where the CDR3 begins or ends on the DNA, so no DNA is shown, and the CDR3 is as TCRdb lists it. The V and J genes are TRBV2 and TRBJ1-3; TRBD1 is taken as the D call from the table, unchecked against the DNA. The CDR3 length is 8 residues, termini included. From germline, CDR1 is SNHLY and CDR2 FYNNEI. The CDR3 sequence is CASLTGST.

The count of this clonotype is one. The chain couples TRBV29-1 to TRBJ2-5; 9 nucleotides match TRBD2. V lost 7 bases and J lost 9; bases outside the gene matches: 21. The CDR3 runs 16 residues. Germline V gene data show CDR1 as SQVTM and CDR2 as ANQGSEA. The CDR3 region is CSGALRRLAGRDAQYF. CDR3 sequence (DNA): TGCAGCGGAGCTCTTAGAAGGCTAGCGGGGAGAGATGCCCAGTACTTC. Full variable domain (outside the CDR3, taken from reference TRBV29-1 and TRBJ2-5): SAVISQKPSRDICQRGTSLTIQCQVDSQVTMMFWYRQQPGQSLTLIATANQGSEATYESGFVIDKFPISRPNLTFSTLTVSNMSPEDSSIYLCSGALRRLAGRDAQYFGPGTRLLVL.

Many counts were recorded for this clonotype. V is TRBV9 and J is TRBJ2-7; TRBD2 agrees at 8 bases. V gave up 0 bases and J gave up 4 bases; unmatched junction bases: 6. Germline-derived CDR1 and CDR2 are SGDLS and YYNGEE. The CDR3 contains 15 residues. The CDR3 DNA reads as TGTGCCAGCAGCGTAGCGGCGGGGGGCGGGTACGAGCAGTACTTC. It translates to CASSVAAGGGYEQYF.

The CDR3 reads CASRRGQGVGHDTQYF. CDR3 DNA sequence: TGTGCCAGTAGACGCGGACAAGGGGTGGGTCACGATACGCAGTATTTT. The chain uses TRBV19 and TRBJ2-3, with D possibly being TRBD1 (5 bases). This CDR3 has 16 residues. Germline V CDR1 and CDR2: LNHDA, SQIVND (reference sequence). Trimming shortened V by 6 bases and J by 6 bases, and 22 bases separated the two germline ends.

The V call is TRBV5-5, the J call TRBJ2-5, with TRBD2 identical over 9 bases. The V and J ends lost 4 bases and 4 bases, in that order; junction bases with no gene match: 8. The CDR3 contains 15 residues. Looked up from germline, CDR1 is SGHKS and CDR2 is YYEKEE (reference sequence). Written as DNA, the CDR3 is TGTGCCAGCAGCCGTCTAGGCGGGGGGGGAGAGACCCAGTACTTC. This encodes CASSRLGGGGETQYF.